Listed here is a single T cell receptor beta chain. Its target is unknown. Each donor was a healthy Caucasian individual from Russia, aged about 6 to 100. PCR was performed a second time for roughly 6 to 12 cycles using a sample-barcoded 5' primer and a J-beta primer mix. TCRdb fed the 5' RACE reads into MiXCR, producing one record per CDR3 protein. The table includes 1.5 million to 2 million distinct CDR3 sequences, around 40% detected once. The data were obtained in a study of blood T cells in healthy people across ages. The length of the CDR3 is 17 residues. Deletions cut 0 bases from V and 3 bases from J, with 15 bases between. Germline V gene data show CDR1 as SGHKS and CDR2 as YYEKEE (reference sequence). Study findings and constraints: With naive T cell percentage, TCR beta diversity showed a strong correlation.

The genes are TRBV5-5 and TRBJ2-2; no clear D gene. The receptor was isolated from a human donor in good health. The sequencing input was blood. The CDR3 DNA sequence: TGTGCCAGCAGCTTGGAGGACCAGGTTAGGTACACCGGGGAGCTGTTTTTT. Its translation: CASSLEDQVRYTGELFF.